This T cell receptor beta chain was recorded in a study of blood T cell repertoires in COVID-19. At the level of the study: Sources were T cells, B-cell-depleted T cells, or PBMCs; the material itself was cDNA or gDNA.

Trimming pared 8 bases from V and 11 bases from J, leaving 15 bases between. CDR1 and CDR2 (germline): SNHLY, FYNNEI. This CDR3 has 11 residues. Enrolment of Seattle patients took place during active infection, and they were followed longitudinally. Produced via immunoSEQ multiplex PCR; TCRdb's table is partial and in-frame only. Here the sample spans 270,000 or so clones, 85% to 90% being singletons. The V gene is TRBV2, the J gene TRBJ1-1; possible D gene TRBD1, 6 bases. Specimen: peripheral blood. The clonotype originates from a woman under 40 with COVID-19, enrolled during active disease. The chain's CDR3 is CASGGAPGAFF. In nucleotides, the CDR3 is TGTGCCAGCGGGGGGGCTCCCGGTGCTTTCTTT. The full variable domain, with the rest looked up from reference TRBV2 and TRBJ1-1, is EPEVTQTPSHQVTQMGQEVILRCVPISNHLYFYWYRQILGQKVEFLVSFYNNEISEKSEIFDDQFSVERPDGSNFTLKIRSTKLEDSAMYFCASGGAPGAFFGQGTRLTVV.